Listed here are 14 T cell receptor beta chains from one sample, sequenced in a study of blood T cell repertoires in COVID-19. Profiled with immunoSEQ multiplex PCR; TCRdb holds only in-frame clones, not every one. The data show 200,000 to 300,000 clones, 70% to 90% seen once. The sequenced sample was peripheral blood. The source of these receptors is a woman aged 55-70 years with COVID-19, enrolled during active disease.

To note about this clone: Compared with germline, one end of the junction differs, possibly owing to a read error. V gene TRBV5-1 combines with J gene TRBJ1-2; tentatively, D is TRBD1 (6 bases). The CDR3 length is 14 residues. Germline CDR1 SGHRS, CDR2 YFSETQ. CDR3: CASGLQGRGYGYTF. In DNA, the CDR3 is TGCGCCAGCGGCTTACAGGGACGGGGCTATGGCTACACCTTC.

The J gene is TRBJ2-1, the V gene TRBV14; D uncertain. Germline V gene sequence: CDR1 SGHDN, CDR2 FVKESK. Trimming pared 0 bases from V and 1 base from J, leaving 13 bases between. The CDR3 extends over 17 amino acids. CDR3 DNA sequence: TGTGCCAGCAGCCAAGATTGGAGACTGGGTTCCTACAATGAGCAGTTCTTC. The encoded protein is CASSQDWRLGSYNEQFF.

The rearrangement uses TRBV5-5 and TRBJ2-2; a possible D gene is TRBD2 (6 bases). The CDR3 is 18 residues long. Between the trimmed V and J ends, which lost 0 bases and 6 bases, there was a span of 21 bases. Germline assignment: CDR1 SGHKS and CDR2 YYEKEE (reference sequence). CDR3: CASSLDSGRTTGSGELFF. CDR3 DNA sequence: TGTGCCAGCAGCTTGGATTCAGGGAGGACTACCGGGTCCGGGGAGCTGTTTTTT.

The V gene is TRBV6-5, the J gene TRBJ2-3; 10 bases line up with TRBD2. This CDR3 is built from 15 residues. Germline-derived CDR1 and CDR2 are MNHEY and SVGAGI. V shed 7 bases, J shed 8 bases, and the junction held 12 bases outside the gene matches. The CDR3 coding sequence is TGTGCCAGCAAAGCTCGGCTAGCGGGAGAAGGTACGCAGTATTTT. Translating it yields CASKARLAGEGTQYF.

The genes are TRBV29-1 and TRBJ2-2; possibly TRBD1 for D (5 bases). The CDR3 runs to 13 residues. V lost 3 bases, J lost 5 bases, and 10 bases lay in between. Germline CDR1 and CDR2: SQVTM and ANQGSEA. Here the CDR3 DNA reads TGCAGCGTTGACAGGGCAAATACCGGGGAGCTGTTTTTT. Translating it yields CSVDRANTGELFF.

This chain links TRBV30 with TRBJ2-3; weak D call: TRBD2 (6 bases). Per the germline V gene, CDR1 is GTSNPN and CDR2 is SVGIG (reference sequence). V lost 4 bases, J lost 5 bases, and 19 bases lay in between. CDR3 length: 15 residues. The CDR3 loop reads CAWTKVAGFGDTQYF. CDR3 DNA: TGTGCCTGGACCAAGGTGGCGGGATTTGGAGATACGCAGTATTTT.

The chain employs TRBV10-3 and TRBJ1-6; 7 bases line up with TRBD1. V was pared by 9 bases and J by 6 bases, with 5 bases of the junction left unmatched. Germline values: CDR1 ENHRY, CDR2 SYGVKD. The CDR3 totals 13 residues. Here the CDR3 reads CAIGQATNSPLHF. As DNA, the CDR3 is TGTGCCATAGGACAGGCGACTAATTCACCCCTCCACTTT.

The chain has TRBV5-5 and TRBJ2-1, with 7 bases aligning to TRBD1. CDR3 length: 15 residues. Germline assignment: CDR1 SGHKS and CDR2 YYEKEE (reference sequence). The junction had 1 base not matched to a gene; V was cut back by 0 bases and J by 1 base. The CDR3 is CASSLAGQSYNEQFF. The CDR3 nucleotides read TGTGCCAGCAGCTTGGCGGGACAGTCCTACAATGAGCAGTTCTTC.

The CDR3 DNA sequence: TGTGCCAGCAGTCGCCGGGGACAGGGGAATGCCGAGCAGTACTTC. Its translation: CASSRRGQGNAEQYF. V and J are TRBV6-2 or TRBV6-3 and TRBJ2-7; TRBD1 agrees at 10 bases. V was clipped by 5 bases and J by 6 bases; unmatched bases: 10. The CDR3 is 15 residues long. In germline, CDR1 is MNHEY, CDR2 SVGEGT.

V is TRBV5-1 and J is TRBJ2-6; unclear D gene. V dropped 4 bases and J dropped 0 bases, with 14 bases sitting between them. Germline V gives CDR1 SGHRS, CDR2 YFSETQ. The CDR3 is 17 residues long. The chain's CDR3 is CASSQQSPGSGANVLTF. CDR3 DNA sequence: TGCGCCAGCAGCCAGCAGTCCCCGGGCTCTGGGGCCAACGTCCTGACTTTC.

The V call is TRBV3-1 (or the pseudogene TRBV3-2), the J call TRBJ2-1; 9 bases agree with TRBD2. The CDR3 has 15 amino acids. In germline, CDR1 is LGHDT, CDR2 YNNKEL (reference sequence). J was trimmed by 4 bases and V by 0 bases; bases with no gene match: 1. Here the CDR3 reads CASSQDSGGYNEQFF. As DNA, the CDR3 is TGTGCCAGCAGCCAAGATAGCGGGGGATACAATGAGCAGTTCTTC.

This chain uses TRBV6-1 with TRBJ2-1; maybe TRBD1 (7 bases). The CDR3 sequence is 17 residues long. Germline values: CDR1 MNHNS, CDR2 SASEGT. The V gene lost 1 base and the J gene lost 8 bases, with 21 bases spanning the gap. The CDR3 DNA sequence: TGTGCCAGCAGTGAAGATGATAGGAGGGGGCGCCGCGATGAGCAGTTCTTC. As protein: CASSEDDRRGRRDEQFF.

The J gene is TRBJ2-5, the V gene TRBV7-7, with 11 positions matching TRBD2. CDR1 SSHAT and CDR2 FNYEAQ come from the germline V gene (reference sequence). The CDR3 spans 17 residues. After removal of 5 bases from V and 5 bases from J, the junction contained 13 bases not matched to a gene. CDR3 DNA sequence: TGTGCCAGCAGCCAGACTCATATAGCGGGAGGGGGGGAGACCCAGTACTTC. Amino acid sequence: CASSQTHIAGGGETQYF.

The chain has TRBV30 and TRBJ1-5, with 7 bases matching TRBD1. The CDR3 contains 13 residues. CDR1 is GTSNPN, CDR2 SVGIG, per germline (reference sequence). V lost 5 bases to trimming and J lost 4 bases; unmatched junction nucleotides: 5. The CDR3: CAWAGDRNQPQHF. The CDR3 DNA reads TGTGCCTGGGCCGGGGACAGAAATCAGCCCCAGCATTTT.